Shown below are 8 T cell receptor beta chains from a single sample sequenced in a study of cytomegalovirus exposure and HLA in healthy donors. Primers included in the PCR were 60 Vbeta and 13 Jbeta primers. Data came from immunoSEQ multiplex PCR; TCRdb stores just in-frame clones and leaves some out. The sample lists 150,000 or so clones; about 81% were seen once. Sequences were obtained from PBMCs. These receptors were collected from a young man in good health and CMV-seronegative.

The sample holds one count of this clone. The rearrangement joins TRBV5-4 to TRBJ1-1; D is possibly TRBD1 (5 bases). V lost 4 bases and J lost 4, with 14 bases in between. The CDR3 runs 14 residues. Per the germline V gene, CDR1 is SGHNT and CDR2 is YYREEE (reference sequence). The DNA for the CDR3 is TGTGCCAGCAGCCTGGCGGGGGAGGGCACTGAAGCTTTCTTT. Encoded protein: CASSLAGEGTEAFF.

Concerning this clone: The germline gene is not matched at one end of the junction; a read error may be the cause. The V and J genes are TRBV7-9 and TRBJ2-3; TRBD2 is a possible D gene (6 bases). Germline CDR1 reads SEHNR; CDR2 reads FQNEAQ (reference sequence). This CDR3 has 15 residues. CDR3 in DNA: TGTTCCAGCAACCCGGGTAGCGGACTTACAGATACGCAGTATTTT. Translating it yields CSSNPGSGLTDTQYF.

CDR3 coding DNA: TGCGCCAGCAGCTTGGGGACTAGCGGGGCTTCCTACAATGAGCAGTTCTTC. It encodes CASSLGTSGASYNEQFF. J is TRBJ2-1 and V is TRBV5-1; 12 bases fit TRBD2. Germline V gene sequence: CDR1 SGHRS, CDR2 YFSETQ. V shed 0 bases and J 1 base; nucleotides not matched to a gene: 2. CDR3 length: 17 residues.

The rearrangement joins TRBV4-1 to TRBJ1-2; D gene ambiguous. V lost 0 bases, J lost 6 bases, and 14 bases lay in between. Germline loops: CDR1 MGHRA, CDR2 YSYEKL. This CDR3 is 15 amino acids long. CDR3 DNA sequence: TGCGCCAGCAGCCAAGATCGGCGGCTCTCGGATGGCTACACCTTC. Protein sequence: CASSQDRRLSDGYTF.

The chain uses TRBV15 and TRBJ2-1, with D hard to call. Germline lookup yields CDR1 LNHNV and CDR2 YYDKDF (reference sequence). V was pared by 1 base and J by 6 bases, with 4 bases between. The length of the CDR3 is 12 residues. CDR3 residues: CATSRVSNEQFF. As DNA, the CDR3 is TGTGCCACCAGCAGAGTCAGCAATGAGCAGTTCTTC.

This chain connects TRBV18 to TRBJ2-5; no clear D. V was shortened by 2 bases and J by 5 bases, with 6 bases between the two germline ends. The length of the CDR3 is 12 residues. Germline V gene data show CDR1 as KGHSH and CDR2 as LQKENI. CDR3 in DNA: TGTGCCAGCTCACCAGGTCGGGAGACCCAGTACTTC. It encodes CASSPGRETQYF.

This chain joins TRBV10-1 and TRBJ2-1; 7 nucleotides match TRBD2. V dropped 3 bases and J dropped 7; count of bases not matched to a gene: 6. From germline, CDR1 is WNHNN and CDR2 SYGVQD (reference sequence). This CDR3 has 14 amino acids. The CDR3 here is CASSDGGSSNEQFF. CDR3 bases: TGCGCCAGCAGTGATGGCGGGAGTTCAAATGAGCAGTTCTTC.

The rearrangement uses TRBV6-5 and TRBJ1-1; maybe TRBD1 (5 bases). Looked up from germline, CDR1 is MNHEY and CDR2 is SVGAGI. Trimming took off 2 bases at V and 1 base at J, with 8 bases between the two ends. The CDR3 is 14 amino acids. The CDR3 is CASSYGRANTEAFF. CDR3 in DNA: TGTGCCAGCAGTTACGGCAGGGCGAACACTGAAGCTTTCTTT.